This T cell receptor beta chain stems from a study of identical twins. The study, taken as a whole, reports: Modelling underestimated the level of out-of-frame TCR alpha sharing observed in monozygotic twins.

A universal primer site was added by template switching, and unique molecular identifiers were carried by the cDNA. TCRdb reprocessed the 5' RACE reads via MiXCR and lists one record per CDR3 protein. The sample has a few hundred thousand distinct CDR3 sequences; around 20% are singletons. The sample holds a few counts of this clonotype. Its antigen remains unknown. The trim removed 6 bases at V and 5 bases at J, leaving 6 bases unmatched. The CDR3 has 12 residues. Germline CDR1 SQVTM, CDR2 ANQGSEA. The source of this sequence is a man aged 45-60 years in good health. The sequencing sample was made of naive T cells sorted from blood. This chain uses TRBV29-1 with TRBJ2-5, with 7 bases aligning to TRBD1. The CDR3 nucleotides read TGCAGCGTCCCGGGACAGAGGGAGACCCAGTACTTC. Translation: CSVPGQRETQYF.